This TCR beta chain was sequenced in a study of T-cell memory formation after mild COVID-19. This clonotype was observed a few times. What it recognizes is unknown. One end of the junction varies from germline; a read error may be responsible. Germline CDR1 DFQATT, CDR2 SNEGSKA (reference sequence). The CDR3 consists of 14 residues. TCRdb ran MiXCR on the 5' RACE reads and lists one entry per CDR3 protein. The repertoire holds some 88,000 distinct CDR3 sequences, with 20% to 30% as singletons. General study results and limits: A second wave expanding day 15 to 37 was CD4+-biased; contracting clones were balanced.

This chain connects TRBV20-1 to TRBJ2-7, with TRBD2 as a possible D gene (5 bases). Sequencing input: PBMCs or a T cell subset sorted from them (not recorded which). This clonotype was sampled from a man aged 18 to 30 who had mild COVID-19 (a few samples of this study predate the infection). Cell type and time point are not known. CDR3 amino acids: CSARDEGISHEQYF. The DNA of the CDR3 is TGCAGTGCTAGAGACGAGGGAATCTCCCACGAGCAGTACTTC.